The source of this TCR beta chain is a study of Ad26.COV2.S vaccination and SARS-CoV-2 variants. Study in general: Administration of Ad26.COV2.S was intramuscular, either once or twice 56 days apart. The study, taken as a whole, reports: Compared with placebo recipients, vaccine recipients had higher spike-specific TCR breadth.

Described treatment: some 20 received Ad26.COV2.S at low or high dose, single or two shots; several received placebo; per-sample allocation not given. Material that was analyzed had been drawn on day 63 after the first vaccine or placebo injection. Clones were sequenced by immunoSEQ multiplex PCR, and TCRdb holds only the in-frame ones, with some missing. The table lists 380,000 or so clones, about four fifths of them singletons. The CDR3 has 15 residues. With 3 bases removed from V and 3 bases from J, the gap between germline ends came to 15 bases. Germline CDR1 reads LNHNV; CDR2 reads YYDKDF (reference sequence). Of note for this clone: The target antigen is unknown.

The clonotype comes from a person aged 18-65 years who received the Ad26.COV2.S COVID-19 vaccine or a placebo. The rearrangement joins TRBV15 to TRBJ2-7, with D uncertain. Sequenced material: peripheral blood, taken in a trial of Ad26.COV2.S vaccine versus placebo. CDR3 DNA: TGTGCCACCAGCAGGGCCGCGGACGGAAGCTACGAGCAGTACTTC. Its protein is CATSRAADGSYEQYF. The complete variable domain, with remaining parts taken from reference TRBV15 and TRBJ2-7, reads DAMVIQNPRYQVTQFGKPVTLSCSQTLNHNVMYWYQQKSSQAPKLLFHYYDKDFNNEADTPDNFQSRRPNTSFCFLDIRSPGLGDTAMYLCATSRAADGSYEQYFGPGTRLTVT.